The 3 T cell receptor beta chains below come from one sample, sequenced in a study of beta chain features in type 1 diabetes. Expressed TCRB transcripts were sequenced, since all the RNA that had been isolated was reverse transcribed. Only in-frame clones appear in the TCRdb table, and some are missing; sequencing was by immunoSEQ multiplex PCR. Here the sample spans 150,000 to 180,000 clones, under 9.5% being singletons. Material: central memory CD4+ T cells from blood. All receptors come from a man between 18 and 29 years old in good health.

V usage is TRBV11-3 and J usage is TRBJ2-3, with 9 bases identical to TRBD1. V trimming: 5 bases; J trimming: 0 bases; junction bases outside the gene matches: 6. The CDR3 extends over 16 amino acids. Germline V CDR1 and CDR2: SGHNT, YENEEA. CDR3 in amino acids: CASSPGQGKSTDTQYF. CDR3 in DNA: TGTGCCAGCAGCCCTGGACAGGGGAAGAGCACAGATACGCAGTATTTT.

This sequence joins TRBV5-4 and TRBJ2-7; TRBD1 matches at 7 bases. CDR1 and CDR2 (germline): SGHNT, YYREEE (reference sequence). The CDR3 has 14 amino acids. Trimming took 3 bases from V and 9 from J; bases not matched to a gene: 12. CDR3 loop: CASSSSDRVNLQYF. CDR3 in DNA: TGTGCCAGCAGCTCTTCCGACAGGGTAAACTTGCAGTACTTC.

The J gene is TRBJ1-1, the V gene TRBV4-3; 12 bases match TRBD1. The CDR3 covers 15 residues. The germline V gene has CDR1 LGHNA and CDR2 YSLEER. The junction had 8 bases not matched to a gene; V was cut back by 7 bases and J by 5 bases. The DNA of the CDR3 is TGCGCCAGCAATCCGGGACAGGGGGCAGGAACTGAAGCTTTCTTT. It is translated as CASNPGQGAGTEAFF.